This entry describes one TCR beta chain. Its matching antigen is unknown. This specimen comes from a study of T cells in Graves' hyperthyroidism and ophthalmopathy. Trimming cost V 2 bases and J 7 bases, with 23 bases left between them. CDR3 length: 17 residues. Germline V gives CDR1 GTSNPN, CDR2 SVGIG (reference sequence). General study points: Most expanded thyroid clonotypes above 0.001 recurred in blood.

It was RNA transcripts that yielded the amplified TCR beta CDR3 regions. When the TCR CDR3 underwent first-round RT-PCR, the HTBI primer set was used. From the multiplex PCR reads, TCRdb called clonotypes with MiXCR, one entry per CDR3 protein. The sample shows some 600,000 distinct CDR3 sequences, over 11% of them seen only once. The clonotype comes from a woman aged 30 to 39 with Graves' hyperthyroidism that later progressed to Graves' ophthalmopathy. The material sequenced was blood. The chain links TRBV30 to TRBJ2-2; D may be TRBD1 or TRBD2 (5 bases each). This chain's CDR3 is CAWSFFGELRVVGELFF. DNA of the CDR3: TGTGCCTGGAGTTTTTTTGGGGAGCTCAGGGTTGTCGGGGAGCTGTTTTTT.